The 22 T cell receptor beta chains below all came from one sample that was sequenced in a study of CD8+CD57+ T cells in acquired aplastic anemia. According to the study, genomic DNA was the template for TCR beta VDJ and CDR3 profiling. In TCRdb, the reads were re-called with MiXCR into one record per CDR3 protein. This table holds around 180,000 distinct CDR3 sequences, 55% to 80% found once. The sequenced sample consisted of sorted CD4+, CD8+, or CD8+CD57+ T cells (not recorded which) from PBMCs. Receptors were obtained from a human donor in good health.

This clonotype was counted ten times or more. The chain joins TRBV12-3 or TRBV12-4 to TRBJ2-2; 9 bases line up with TRBD1. CDR3 length: 15 amino acids. V gave up 5 bases and J gave up 5 bases; unmatched junction bases: 6. CDR3 nucleotides: TGTGCCAGCAGTCCTCGGACAGGGGAAACCGGGGAGCTGTTTTTT. It is translated as CASSPRTGETGELFF.

This clonotype was recorded at least ten times. V usage is TRBV11-2 and J usage is TRBJ1-3; TRBD1 matches at 7 bases. V shed 5 bases, J shed 3 bases, and the junction held 10 bases outside the gene matches. The CDR3 has 16 amino acids. In germline, CDR1 is SGHAT, CDR2 FQNNGV. CDR3 sequence reads: CASSPITGEGGNTIYF. CDR3 DNA: TGTGCCAGCAGCCCGATTACAGGGGAGGGTGGAAACACCATATATTTT.

The genes are TRBV19 and TRBJ1-5; D gene unclear. There are 12 residues in the CDR3. CDR1 and CDR2 from the germline V gene are LNHDA and SQIVND (reference sequence). With 9 bases removed from V and 2 bases from J, the gap between germline ends came to 8 bases. For the CDR3, the DNA is TGTGCCAGCCTGTCAGGCAATCAGCCCCAGCATTTT. It encodes CASLSGNQPQHF. Filled out from reference TRBV19 and TRBJ1-5, the complete variable domain reads DGGITQSPKYLFRKEGQNVTLSCEQNLNHDAMYWYRQDPGQGLRLIYYSQIVNDFQKGDIAEGYSVSREKKESFPLTVTSAQKNPTAFYLCASLSGNQPQHFGDGTRLSIL.

This clonotype was recorded many times. The V call is TRBV9, the J call TRBJ1-6; D not certain. CDR1 and CDR2 from the germline V gene are SGDLS and YYNGEE. There are 12 residues in the CDR3. The ends were cut back, 3 bases at V and 6 bases at J, with 4 bases in the middle. The CDR3 sequence is CASSGSNSPLHF. The CDR3 DNA reads TGTGCCAGCAGCGGATCTAATTCACCCCTCCACTTT.

This clonotype has more than one count but fewer than ten. The J gene is TRBJ2-3, the V gene TRBV30; D remains unclear. This CDR3 has 14 amino acids. With 7 bases removed from V and 2 bases from J, the gap between germline ends came to 16 bases. CDR1 and CDR2 from the germline V gene are GTSNPN and SVGIG (reference sequence). CDR3 coding DNA: TGTGCCTTGGAATTGGCGGCTCCCACAGATACGCAGTATTTT. Translated: CALELAAPTDTQYF.

This chain uses TRBV10-3 with TRBJ2-7, with D uncertain. V was pared by 5 bases and J by 2 bases, with 7 bases between. This CDR3 region has 12 residues. Per the germline V gene, CDR1 is ENHRY and CDR2 is SYGVKD. CDR3 nucleotide sequence: TGTGCCATCAGTAAGGAGACCTACGAGCAGTACTTC. It translates to CAISKETYEQYF.

The rearrangement joins TRBV11-3 to TRBJ2-7; 9 positions match TRBD1. Trimming at V came to 4 bases and at J to 2 bases, leaving 6 bases not matched to a gene. CDR1 is SGHNT and CDR2 is YENEEA in the germline V gene. This CDR3 region has 15 residues. CDR3 sequence reads: CASSYGQGRAYEQYF. The CDR3 DNA reads as TGTGCCAGCAGCTACGGACAGGGGAGGGCCTACGAGCAGTACTTC.

V and J are TRBV2 and TRBJ1-2; the D gene is possibly TRBD1 (6 bases). Germline V lookup: CDR1 SNHLY, CDR2 FYNNEI. This CDR3 has 14 amino acids. Deletions cut 6 bases from V and 2 bases from J, with 13 bases between. CDR3 in amino acids: CASRPRGRNYGYTF. The CDR3, as DNA: TGTGCCAGCAGGCCCAGGGGAAGAAACTATGGCTACACCTTC. Full variable domain (rest looked up from reference TRBV2 and TRBJ1-2): EPEVTQTPSHQVTQMGQEVILRCVPISNHLYFYWYRQILGQKVEFLVSFYNNEISEKSEIFDDQFSVERPDGSNFTLKIRSTKLEDSAMYFCASRPRGRNYGYTFGSGTRLTVV.

This chain links TRBV30 with TRBJ2-5, with D maybe TRBD1 (5 bases). This CDR3 is 13 amino acids long. CDR1 is GTSNPN, CDR2 SVGIG, per germline (reference sequence). With 4 bases removed from V and 1 base from J, the gap between germline ends came to 10 bases. CDR3 residues: CAWIAGPQETQYF. The CDR3, as DNA: TGTGCCTGGATTGCAGGGCCCCAAGAGACCCAGTACTTC.

This clonotype was seen many times. The chain is built from TRBV3-1 and TRBJ2-2; unclear D gene. Trimming cost V 3 bases and J 3 bases, with 11 bases left between them. Germline V CDR1 and CDR2: LGHDT, YNNKEL (reference sequence). The CDR3 has 15 residues. CDR3 residues: CASSHNSLHTGELFF. The CDR3 nucleotides are TGTGCCAGCAGCCATAATTCCCTGCACACCGGGGAGCTGTTTTTT.

This clonotype was counted at least ten times. V gene TRBV29-1 combines with J gene TRBJ1-5; no firm D call. The germline gives CDR1 SQVTM, CDR2 ANQGSEA. Trimming shortened V by 8 bases and J by 5 bases, and 22 bases separated the two germline ends. The CDR3 sequence is 15 residues long. CDR3 sequence (DNA): TGCAGCCCTTTTACATGCCCCACTCGGGATCAGCCCCAGCATTTT. It is translated as CSPFTCPTRDQPQHF.

This clonotype has more than one count but fewer than ten. This may stem from a read error, because a much larger clone lies one nucleotide away. The rearrangement links TRBV9 to TRBJ2-7; perhaps TRBD2 as D (5 bases). The CDR3 length is 13 residues. Germline CDR1 SGDLS, CDR2 YYNGEE. The V end was cut by 3 bases, the J end by 5 bases, with 12 bases between. CDR3 sequence (DNA): TGTGCCAGCAGCGAAAGGGAGAGGGACGAGCAGTACTTC. It is translated as CASSERERDEQYF. Together with reference TRBV9 and TRBJ2-7, the CDR3 gives the full variable domain: DSGVTQTPKHLITATGQRVTLRCSPRSGDLSVYWYQQSLDQGLQFLIQYYNGEERAKGNILERFSAQQFPDLHSELNLSSLELGDSALYFCASSERERDEQYFGPGTRLTVT.

This clonotype has only one observation. This rearrangement joins TRBV24-1 to TRBJ2-3; 7 nucleotides align to TRBD1. The V segment lost 7 bases and the J segment 4 bases; nucleotides outside the gene matches: 7. CDR1 is KGHDR, CDR2 SFDVKD, per germline. The CDR3 has 14 amino acids. The CDR3: CATSLTGVADTQYF. The DNA of the CDR3 is TGTGCCACCAGCCTAACAGGGGTTGCAGATACGCAGTATTTT.

This rearrangement joins TRBV9 to TRBJ2-5, with D possibly TRBD2 on 5 matching bases. The CDR3 has 14 amino acids. In germline, CDR1 is SGDLS, CDR2 YYNGEE. The V and J ends lost 0 bases and 5 bases respectively, with 11 bases between them. CDR3 residues: CASSVVEGSETQYF. The CDR3 DNA sequence: TGTGCCAGCAGCGTAGTCGAGGGATCCGAGACCCAGTACTTC.

This rearrangement joins TRBV7-6 to TRBJ2-7; no clear D gene. V gave up 2 bases and J gave up 4 bases, with 12 bases separating them. This CDR3 spans 14 amino acids. Germline V gene data show CDR1 as SGHVS and CDR2 as FNYEAQ. As DNA, the CDR3 is TGTGCCAGCAGCTTAAGAGGAGCTGGATACGAGCAGTACTTC. It yields the protein CASSLRGAGYEQYF. The full variable domain, in which reference TRBV7-6 and TRBJ2-7 provide the parts outside the CDR3, is GAGVSQSPRYKVTKRGQDVALRCDPISGHVSLYWYRQALGQGPEFLTYFNYEAQQDKSGLPNDRFSAERPEGSISTLTIQRTEQRDSAMYRCASSLRGAGYEQYFGPGTRLTVT.

There are many counts of this clonotype. The chain uses TRBV15 and TRBJ2-1; D is perhaps TRBD1 (6 bases). The germline CDR1 and CDR2 sequences are LNHNV and YYDKDF (reference sequence). Trimming removed 4 bases from V and 10 bases from J, with 8 bases in between. The CDR3 is 11 residues long. The CDR3 here is CATSTGQEQFF. The CDR3 DNA sequence: TGTGCCACCAGCACCGGACAGGAGCAGTTCTTC.

This chain uses TRBV7-6 with TRBJ1-5, with D tentatively TRBD1 (6 bases). This CDR3 has 14 residues. The germline V gene encodes CDR1 SGHVS and CDR2 FNYEAQ. The V gene lost 2 bases and the J gene lost 4 bases, with 9 bases spanning the gap. CDR3 in DNA: TGTGCCAGCAGCTTAAACAGGGTTAATCAGCCCCAGCATTTT. This encodes CASSLNRVNQPQHF. Drawing the rest from reference TRBV7-6 and TRBJ1-5, the complete variable domain is GAGVSQSPRYKVTKRGQDVALRCDPISGHVSLYWYRQALGQGPEFLTYFNYEAQQDKSGLPNDRFSAERPEGSISTLTIQRTEQRDSAMYRCASSLNRVNQPQHFGDGTRLSIL.

V usage is TRBV20-1 and J usage is TRBJ2-7; 9 bases map to TRBD1. Losses at the gene ends were 3 bases for V and 0 bases for J; bases not matched to a gene: 9. The length of the CDR3 is 16 residues. The germline CDR1 and CDR2 sequences are DFQATT and SNEGSKA (reference sequence). The CDR3, as DNA: TGCAGTGCTAGGACCTCAGGGACAGGGAACTCCTACGAGCAGTACTTC. It codes for CSARTSGTGNSYEQYF.

This clonotype was detected ten times or more. This rearrangement joins TRBV4-3 to TRBJ2-6; no definite D call. Per the germline V gene, CDR1 is LGHNA and CDR2 is YSLEER. This CDR3 comprises 18 residues. Deletions cut 1 base from V and 0 bases from J, with 13 bases between. The DNA for the CDR3 is TGCGCCAGCAGCCAAGTGCTGGCCTCAAGCTCTGGGGCCAACGTCCTGACTTTC. This codes for CASSQVLASSSGANVLTF.

The genes are TRBV6-2 or TRBV6-3 and TRBJ2-5; D remains unclear. Trimming pared 2 bases from V and 9 bases from J, leaving 16 bases between. The CDR3 contains 14 residues. Per germline, CDR1 MNHEY and CDR2 SVGEGT. CDR3 amino acids: CASSYPTESSSQYF. The CDR3 DNA sequence: TGTGCCAGCAGTTACCCTACCGAGAGTTCGTCCCAGTACTTC.

In this sample, this clonotype turned up many times. V and J are TRBV9 and TRBJ1-5; TRBD1 is a possible D gene (6 bases). V shed 2 bases and J shed 4 bases, with 10 bases lying between them. Germline V lookup: CDR1 SGDLS, CDR2 YYNGEE. The CDR3 extends over 14 amino acids. The CDR3 DNA is TGTGCCAGCAGCGTCGGCCAGGGGAATCAGCCCCAGCATTTT. Translated, it gives CASSVGQGNQPQHF. Based on the CDR3 plus reference TRBV9 and TRBJ1-5, the full variable domain is DSGVTQTPKHLITATGQRVTLRCSPRSGDLSVYWYQQSLDQGLQFLIQYYNGEERAKGNILERFSAQQFPDLHSELNLSSLELGDSALYFCASSVGQGNQPQHFGDGTRLSIL.

The V call is TRBV15, the J call TRBJ1-6; no definite D call. The CDR3 extends over 17 amino acids. Looked up from germline, CDR1 is LNHNV and CDR2 is YYDKDF (reference sequence). V lost 0 bases to trimming and J lost 12 bases, with 21 bases between them. CDR3 region: CATSRDLEEAVIQPLHF. DNA of the CDR3: TGTGCCACCAGCAGAGACTTGGAGGAAGCCGTAATTCAACCCCTCCACTTT.